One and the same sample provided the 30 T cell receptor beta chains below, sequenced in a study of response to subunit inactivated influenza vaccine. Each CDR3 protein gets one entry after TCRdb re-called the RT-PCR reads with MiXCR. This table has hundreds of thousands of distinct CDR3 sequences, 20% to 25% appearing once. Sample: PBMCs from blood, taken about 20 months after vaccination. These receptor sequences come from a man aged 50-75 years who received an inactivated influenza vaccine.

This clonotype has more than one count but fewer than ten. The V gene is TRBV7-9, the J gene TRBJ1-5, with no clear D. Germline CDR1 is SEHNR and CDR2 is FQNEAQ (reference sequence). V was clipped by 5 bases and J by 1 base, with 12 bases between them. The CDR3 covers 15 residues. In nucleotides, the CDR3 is TGTGCCAGCAGCCAGGACTGGAGGAGCAATCAGCCCCAGCATTTT. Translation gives CASSQDWRSNQPQHF.

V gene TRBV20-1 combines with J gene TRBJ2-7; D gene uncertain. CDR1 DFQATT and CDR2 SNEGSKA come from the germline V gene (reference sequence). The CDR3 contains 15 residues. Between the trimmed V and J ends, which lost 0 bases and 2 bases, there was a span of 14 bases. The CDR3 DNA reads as TGCAGTGCTAGAGATCTCAACACTATAACCTACGAGCAGTACTTC. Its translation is CSARDLNTITYEQYF.

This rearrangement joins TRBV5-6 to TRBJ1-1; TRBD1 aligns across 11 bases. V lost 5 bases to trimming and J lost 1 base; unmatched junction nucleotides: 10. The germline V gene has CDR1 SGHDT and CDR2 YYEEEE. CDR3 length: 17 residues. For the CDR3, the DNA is TGTGCCAGCAGTTCGGGACAGGGGGTCGGAAGGAACACTGAAGCTTTCTTT. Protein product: CASSSGQGVGRNTEAFF. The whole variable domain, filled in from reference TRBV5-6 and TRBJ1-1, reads DAGVTQSPTHLIKTRGQQVTLRCSPKSGHDTVSWYQQALGQGPQFIFQYYEEEERQRGNFPDRFSGHQFPNYSSELNVNALLLGDSALYLCASSSGQGVGRNTEAFFGQGTRLTVV.

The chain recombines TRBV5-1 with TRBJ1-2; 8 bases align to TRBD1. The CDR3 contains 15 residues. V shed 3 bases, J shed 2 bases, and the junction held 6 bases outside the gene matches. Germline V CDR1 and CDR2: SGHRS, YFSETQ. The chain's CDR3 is CASSWGTGLNYGYTF. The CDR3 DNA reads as TGCGCCAGCAGCTGGGGGACAGGCTTGAACTATGGCTACACCTTC.

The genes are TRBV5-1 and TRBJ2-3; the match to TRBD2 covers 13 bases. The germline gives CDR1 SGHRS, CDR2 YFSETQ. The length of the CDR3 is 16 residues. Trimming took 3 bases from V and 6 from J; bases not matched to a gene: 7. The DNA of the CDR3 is TGCGCCAGCAGCTACTTAGGGACTAGCGGGATTGATACGCAGTATTTT. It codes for CASSYLGTSGIDTQYF.

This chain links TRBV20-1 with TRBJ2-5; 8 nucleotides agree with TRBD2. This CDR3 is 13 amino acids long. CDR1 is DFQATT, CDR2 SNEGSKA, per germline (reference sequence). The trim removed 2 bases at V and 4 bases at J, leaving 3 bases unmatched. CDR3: CSARSAGVETQYF. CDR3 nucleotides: TGCAGTGCTAGATCAGCGGGAGTAGAGACCCAGTACTTC.

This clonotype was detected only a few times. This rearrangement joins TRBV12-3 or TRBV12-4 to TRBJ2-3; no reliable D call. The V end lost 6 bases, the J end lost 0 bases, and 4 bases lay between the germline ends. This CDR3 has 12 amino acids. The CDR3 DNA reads TGTGCCAGCAGGTACAGCACAGATACGCAGTATTTT. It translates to CASRYSTDTQYF.

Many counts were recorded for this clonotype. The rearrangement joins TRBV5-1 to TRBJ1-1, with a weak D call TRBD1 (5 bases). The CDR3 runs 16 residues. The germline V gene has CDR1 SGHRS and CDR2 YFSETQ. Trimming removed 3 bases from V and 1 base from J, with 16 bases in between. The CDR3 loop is CASSSDSTAQNTEAFF. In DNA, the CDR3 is TGCGCCAGCAGCTCGGATTCGACAGCGCAGAACACTGAAGCTTTCTTT.

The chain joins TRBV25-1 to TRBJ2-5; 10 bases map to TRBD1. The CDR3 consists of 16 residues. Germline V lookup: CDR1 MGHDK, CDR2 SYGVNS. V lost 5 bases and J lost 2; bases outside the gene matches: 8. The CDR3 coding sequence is TGTGCCAGCAGTTCCGCTCCGGGACAGGGGCAAGAGACCCAGTACTTC. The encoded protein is CASSSAPGQGQETQYF.

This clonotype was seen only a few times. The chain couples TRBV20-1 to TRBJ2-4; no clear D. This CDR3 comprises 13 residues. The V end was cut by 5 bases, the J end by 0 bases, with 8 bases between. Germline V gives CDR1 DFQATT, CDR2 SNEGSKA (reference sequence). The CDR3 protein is CSAYWGAKNIQYF. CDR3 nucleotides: TGCAGTGCTTACTGGGGAGCCAAAAACATTCAGTACTTC.

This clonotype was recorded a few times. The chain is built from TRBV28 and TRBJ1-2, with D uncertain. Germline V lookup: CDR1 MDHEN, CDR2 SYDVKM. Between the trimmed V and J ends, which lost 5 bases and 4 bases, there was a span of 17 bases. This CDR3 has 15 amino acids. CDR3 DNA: TGTGCCAGCAGTCTAACCGGGCTTTTGGGCTATGGCTACACCTTC. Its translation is CASSLTGLLGYGYTF.

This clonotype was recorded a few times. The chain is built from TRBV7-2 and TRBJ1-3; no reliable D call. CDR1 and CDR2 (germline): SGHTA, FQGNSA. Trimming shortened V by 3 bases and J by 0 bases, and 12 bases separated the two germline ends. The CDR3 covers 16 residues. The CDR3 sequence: CASSFWSASSGNTIYF. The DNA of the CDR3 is TGTGCCAGCAGCTTTTGGTCAGCGTCCTCTGGAAACACCATATATTTT.

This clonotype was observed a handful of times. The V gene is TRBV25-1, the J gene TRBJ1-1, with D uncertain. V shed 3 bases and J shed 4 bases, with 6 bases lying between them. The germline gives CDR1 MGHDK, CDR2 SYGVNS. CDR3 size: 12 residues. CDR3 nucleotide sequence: TGTGCCAGCAGTGACAGCCCCACTGAAGCTTTCTTT. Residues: CASSDSPTEAFF.

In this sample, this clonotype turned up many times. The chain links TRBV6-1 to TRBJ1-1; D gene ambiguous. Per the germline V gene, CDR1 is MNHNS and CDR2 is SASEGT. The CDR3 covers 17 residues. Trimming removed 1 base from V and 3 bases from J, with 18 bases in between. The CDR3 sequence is CASSEELIVNPDTEAFF. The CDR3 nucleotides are TGTGCCAGCAGTGAAGAGCTTATTGTAAATCCGGACACTGAAGCTTTCTTT.

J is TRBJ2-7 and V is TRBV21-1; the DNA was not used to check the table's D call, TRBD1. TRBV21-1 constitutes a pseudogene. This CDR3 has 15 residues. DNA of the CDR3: TGTGCCAGCAGCAGCCCTGGAGCGCTTTCCTACGAGCAGTACTTC. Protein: CASSSPGALSYEQYF.

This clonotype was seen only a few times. CDR3 coding DNA: TGTGCCACCACTCCAGGCTGGGGTTACGAGCAGTACTTC. Translating gives CATTPGWGYEQYF. The chain uses TRBV19 and TRBJ2-7; no clear D. The germline V gene encodes CDR1 LNHDA and CDR2 SQIVND (reference sequence). The CDR3 totals 13 residues. V was cut by 10 bases and J by 4 bases, with 17 bases left in between.

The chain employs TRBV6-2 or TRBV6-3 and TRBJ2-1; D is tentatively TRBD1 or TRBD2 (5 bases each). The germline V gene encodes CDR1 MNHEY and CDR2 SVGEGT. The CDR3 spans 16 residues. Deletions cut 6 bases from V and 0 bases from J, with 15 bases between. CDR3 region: CASSYGTASSYNEQFF. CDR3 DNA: TGTGCCAGCAGCTACGGGACGGCTAGCTCCTACAATGAGCAGTTCTTC.

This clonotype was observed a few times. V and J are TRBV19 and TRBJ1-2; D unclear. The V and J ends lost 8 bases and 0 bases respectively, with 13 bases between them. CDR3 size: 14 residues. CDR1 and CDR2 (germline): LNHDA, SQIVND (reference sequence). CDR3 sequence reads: CASQSRGANYGYTF. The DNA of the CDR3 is TGTGCCAGTCAATCCCGGGGAGCTAACTATGGCTACACCTTC.

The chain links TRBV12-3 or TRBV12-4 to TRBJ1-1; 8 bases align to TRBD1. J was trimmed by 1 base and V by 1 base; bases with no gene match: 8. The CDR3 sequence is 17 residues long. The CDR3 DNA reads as TGTGCCAGCAGTTTAGGGAGGACAGGGCTGAGGAACACTGAAGCTTTCTTT. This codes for CASSLGRTGLRNTEAFF.

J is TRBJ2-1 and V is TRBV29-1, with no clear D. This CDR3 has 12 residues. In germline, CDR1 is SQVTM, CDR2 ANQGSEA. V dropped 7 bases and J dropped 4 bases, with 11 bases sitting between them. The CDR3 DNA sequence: TGCAGCGCTACGTTCCCGTACAATGAGCAGTTCTTC. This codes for CSATFPYNEQFF.

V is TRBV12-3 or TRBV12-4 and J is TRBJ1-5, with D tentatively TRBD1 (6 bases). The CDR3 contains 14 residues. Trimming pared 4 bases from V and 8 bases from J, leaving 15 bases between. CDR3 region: CASSSSRGPEPQHF. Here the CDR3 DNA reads TGTGCCAGCAGTTCCTCCAGGGGACCGGAGCCCCAGCATTTT.

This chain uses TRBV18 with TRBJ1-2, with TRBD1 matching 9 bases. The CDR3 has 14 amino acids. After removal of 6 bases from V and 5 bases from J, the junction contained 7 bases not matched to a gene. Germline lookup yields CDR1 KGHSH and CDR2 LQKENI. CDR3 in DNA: TGTGCCAGCTCTCCGGGACAGGGAACTTATGGCTACACCTTC. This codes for CASSPGQGTYGYTF.

The chain's CDR3 is CASSSQSGHYNEQFF. Here the CDR3 DNA reads TGTGCCAGCAGCTCCCAGTCGGGGCACTACAATGAGCAGTTCTTC. The chain has TRBV7-6 and TRBJ2-1; D is tentatively TRBD1 or TRBD2 (5 bases each). Germline V gives CDR1 SGHVS, CDR2 FNYEAQ. Trimming removed 4 bases from V and 3 bases from J, with 13 bases in between. CDR3 length: 15 amino acids. Together with reference TRBV7-6 and TRBJ2-1, the CDR3 gives the full variable domain: GAGVSQSPRYKVTKRGQDVALRCDPISGHVSLYWYRQALGQGPEFLTYFNYEAQQDKSGLPNDRFSAERPEGSISTLTIQRTEQRDSAMYRCASSSQSGHYNEQFFGPGTRLTVL.

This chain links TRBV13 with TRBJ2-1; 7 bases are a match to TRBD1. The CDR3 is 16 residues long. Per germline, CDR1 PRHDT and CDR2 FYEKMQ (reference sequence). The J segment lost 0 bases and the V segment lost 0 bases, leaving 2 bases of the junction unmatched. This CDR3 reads CASSLGGTVSYNEQFF. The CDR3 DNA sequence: TGTGCCAGCAGCTTAGGAGGGACAGTCTCCTACAATGAGCAGTTCTTC.

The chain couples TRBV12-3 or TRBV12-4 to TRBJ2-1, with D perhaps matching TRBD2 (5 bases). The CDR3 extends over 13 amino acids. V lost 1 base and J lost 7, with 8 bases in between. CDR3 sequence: CASSLGGVNEQFF. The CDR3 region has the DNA TGTGCCAGCAGTTTAGGGGGAGTAAATGAGCAGTTCTTC.

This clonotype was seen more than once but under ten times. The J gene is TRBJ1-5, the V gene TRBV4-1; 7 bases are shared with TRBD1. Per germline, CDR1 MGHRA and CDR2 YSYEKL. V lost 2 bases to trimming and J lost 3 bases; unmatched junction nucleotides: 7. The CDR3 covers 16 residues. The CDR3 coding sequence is TGCGCCAGCAGCCAACCCGACAGGGAACTCAATCAGCCCCAGCATTTT. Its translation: CASSQPDRELNQPQHF.

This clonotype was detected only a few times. CDR3 in DNA: TGTGCCAGCAGTTTAAATTGGGAGGGCGGCACTGAAGCTTTCTTT. Translating gives CASSLNWEGGTEAFF. The chain employs TRBV12-3 or TRBV12-4 and TRBJ1-1; the D is unclear. The CDR3 is 15 amino acids. The V end lost 2 bases, the J end lost 4 bases, and 14 bases lay between the germline ends.

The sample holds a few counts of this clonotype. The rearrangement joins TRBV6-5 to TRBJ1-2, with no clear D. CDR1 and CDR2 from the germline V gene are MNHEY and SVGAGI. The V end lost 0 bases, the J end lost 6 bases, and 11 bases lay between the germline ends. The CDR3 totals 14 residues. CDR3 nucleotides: TGTGCCAGCAGTTACTCGACCGTGGCCGATGGCTACACCTTC. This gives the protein CASSYSTVADGYTF.

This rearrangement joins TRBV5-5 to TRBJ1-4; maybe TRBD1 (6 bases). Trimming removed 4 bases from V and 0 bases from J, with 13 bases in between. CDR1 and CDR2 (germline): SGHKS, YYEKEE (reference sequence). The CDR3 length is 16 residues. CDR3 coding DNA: TGTGCCAGCAGCCGGGTAGGGGGGTCAACTAATGAAAAACTGTTTTTT. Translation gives CASSRVGGSTNEKLFF.

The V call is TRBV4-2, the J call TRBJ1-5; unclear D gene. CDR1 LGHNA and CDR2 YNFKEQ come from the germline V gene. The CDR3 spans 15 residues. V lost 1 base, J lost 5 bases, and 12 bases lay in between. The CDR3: CASSQALWAHQPQHF. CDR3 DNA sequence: TGTGCCAGCAGCCAAGCCCTCTGGGCCCATCAGCCCCAGCATTTT.